This passage covers 30 T cell receptor beta chains from one sample sequenced in a study of cytomegalovirus exposure and HLA in healthy donors (dated by TCRdb to between 2016 and 2019). The receptor library was made with the immunoSEQ multiplex PCR assay. The multiplex PCR relied on a mix of 60 forward primers for TCR Vbeta segments and 13 reverse primers for TCR Jbeta segments. As stored in TCRdb, this immuneACCESS dataset retains in-frame rearrangements with V and J assigned. A fraction of the clones does not appear; measured against another copy, unresolved V genes explain less than half of the discrepancy, and the remainder lacks a known reason. The sample table gives about 110,000 clones. The ten largest clones take up 5.5% to 8% of the sample. Source material: PBMCs. The receptors were sampled from a man aged 40-49 years in good health and CMV-seropositive.

The genes are TRBV4-3 and TRBJ1-1; perhaps TRBD1 as D (5 bases). V was pared by 1 base and J by 0 bases, with 12 bases between. CDR3 length: 16 amino acids. The V gene's germline CDR1 is LGHNA and CDR2 YSLEER. CDR3 loop: CASSQGRGLLNTEAFF. The DNA for the CDR3 is TGCGCCAGCAGCCAAGGGAGGGGACTCTTGAACACTGAAGCTTTCTTT.

The V call is TRBV5-4, the J call TRBJ2-7, with a tentative D call TRBD2 (6 bases). The CDR3 has 14 amino acids. The V gene lost 0 bases and the J gene lost 3 bases, with 10 bases spanning the gap. Germline loops: CDR1 SGHNT, CDR2 YYREEE (reference sequence). CDR3 residues: CASSLGPGVYEQYF. CDR3 DNA: TGTGCCAGCAGCTTGGGACCGGGAGTCTACGAGCAGTACTTC.

The rearrangement joins TRBV2 to TRBJ1-5, with 9 bases fitting TRBD1. V trimming: 8 bases; J trimming: 0 bases; junction bases outside the gene matches: 11. The CDR3 spans 17 residues. Per the germline V gene, CDR1 is SNHLY and CDR2 is FYNNEI. CDR3: CASHRGTGINSNQPQHF. DNA for the CDR3: TGTGCCAGCCATAGAGGGACAGGGATTAATAGCAATCAGCCCCAGCATTTT. Using reference TRBV2 and TRBJ1-5 for the parts outside the CDR3, the full variable domain is EPEVTQTPSHQVTQMGQEVILRCVPISNHLYFYWYRQILGQKVEFLVSFYNNEISEKSEIFDDQFSVERPDGSNFTLKIRSTKLEDSAMYFCASHRGTGINSNQPQHFGDGTRLSIL.

V usage is TRBV27 and J usage is TRBJ2-1, with 16 bases aligning to TRBD2. CDR3 size: 18 residues. The trim removed 3 bases at V and 4 bases at J, leaving 6 bases unmatched. Germline V CDR1 and CDR2: MNHEY, SMNVEV (reference sequence). CDR3 bases: TGTGCCAGCAGTTTTGTGGGGACTAGCGGGAGGGTATACAATGAGCAGTTCTTC. Its protein product is CASSFVGTSGRVYNEQFF.

This chain joins TRBV28 and TRBJ2-3; 10 bases are shared with TRBD2. The CDR3 spans 16 residues. With 1 base clipped from V and 0 bases from J, the junction kept 1 base outside the gene matches. CDR1 is MDHEN, CDR2 SYDVKM, per germline. The chain's CDR3 is CASSLYSGRSTDTQYF. Written as DNA, the CDR3 is TGTGCCAGCAGTTTATATAGCGGGAGGAGCACAGATACGCAGTATTTT.

The chain combines TRBV14 with TRBJ2-1; 11 bases map to TRBD2. This CDR3 is built from 14 residues. V was clipped by 10 bases and J by 6 bases; unmatched bases: 8. Germline CDR1 SGHDN, CDR2 FVKESK. Here the CDR3 DNA reads TGTGCCACCTCCATGACTAGCGGGGTCAATGAGCAGTTCTTC. As protein: CATSMTSGVNEQFF.

The gene calls are TRBV10-3 and TRBJ2-2, with TRBD1 identical over 7 bases. Germline V gene lookup returns CDR1 ENHRY and CDR2 SYGVKD. After removal of 5 bases from V and 4 bases from J, the junction contained 4 bases not matched to a gene. The CDR3 contains 14 residues. The CDR3: CAISLTGPTGELFF. DNA of the CDR3: TGTGCCATCAGTCTGACAGGGCCCACCGGGGAGCTGTTTTTT.

The chain joins TRBV11-1 to TRBJ1-1; D is unresolved. The CDR3 has 13 amino acids. V lost 5 bases and J lost 2, with 9 bases in between. Germline loops: CDR1 SGHAT, CDR2 FQDESV (reference sequence). This CDR3 is CASSETRNTEAFF. CDR3 coding DNA: TGTGCCAGCAGCGAAACAAGAAACACTGAAGCTTTCTTT.

V usage is TRBV28 and J usage is TRBJ1-2, with D unresolved. V lost 5 bases and J lost 8, with 15 bases in between. CDR3 length: 13 amino acids. The V gene's germline CDR1 is MDHEN and CDR2 SYDVKM. The CDR3 nucleotides are TGTGCCAGCAGTCCCCCCCAGGTAACCGGCTACACCTTC. It encodes CASSPPQVTGYTF.

The genes are TRBV5-1 and TRBJ2-5, with 7 bases matching TRBD2. This CDR3 contains 15 residues. The V gene end was trimmed by 6 bases and the J gene end by 4 bases; junction bases not matched to a gene: 12. CDR1 and CDR2 (germline): SGHRS, YFSETQ. For the CDR3, the DNA is TGCGCCAGCACCATCGGGACTAAAGCAGGAGAGACCCAGTACTTC. It encodes CASTIGTKAGETQYF.

The chain combines TRBV5-4 with TRBJ2-2; TRBD2 might be the D (6 bases). The ends were cut back, 7 bases at V and 4 bases at J, with 17 bases in the middle. This CDR3 comprises 15 residues. The germline V gene has CDR1 SGHNT and CDR2 YYREEE (reference sequence). The chain's CDR3 is CASYHAGRTTGELFF. CDR3 DNA: TGTGCCAGCTATCACGCGGGGAGGACCACCGGGGAGCTGTTTTTT.

The gene calls are TRBV18 and TRBJ2-1; tentative D call: TRBD2 (7 bases). The germline V gene has CDR1 KGHSH and CDR2 LQKENI. The V gene lost 1 base and the J gene lost 5 bases, with 15 bases spanning the gap. The CDR3 totals 16 residues. This CDR3 is CASSPLGAGAHNEQFF. CDR3 DNA sequence: TGTGCCAGCTCACCACTGGGGGCGGGAGCGCACAATGAGCAGTTCTTC.

The rearrangement links TRBV7-2 to TRBJ1-1, with 9 bases matching TRBD1. Germline CDR1 is SGHTA and CDR2 is FQGNSA. The CDR3 runs 14 residues. V trimming: 4 bases; J trimming: 4 bases; junction bases outside the gene matches: 4. The CDR3 is CASSSRQGGTEAFF. The CDR3 coding sequence is TGTGCCAGCAGCTCCCGACAGGGGGGCACTGAAGCTTTCTTT.

The chain employs TRBV19 and TRBJ1-5, with 10 bases aligning to TRBD1. Germline lookup yields CDR1 LNHDA and CDR2 SQIVND (reference sequence). The CDR3 is 16 amino acids. The V and J ends lost 3 bases and 6 bases, in that order; junction bases with no gene match: 8. CDR3 in amino acids: CASSIPTGGAFQPQHF. CDR3 bases: TGTGCCAGTAGTATTCCGACAGGGGGCGCTTTTCAGCCCCAGCATTTT.

For the CDR3, the DNA is TGTGCCAGCAGTTCACCAGTTGGCTACACCTTC. As protein: CASSSPVGYTF. The V and J genes are TRBV6-5 and TRBJ1-2; no reliable D call. Deletions cut 4 bases from V and 7 bases from J, with 7 bases between. The CDR3 runs to 11 residues. Germline loops: CDR1 MNHEY, CDR2 SVGAGI.

The rearrangement links TRBV6-1 to TRBJ2-5; TRBD1 matches 10 bases. CDR3 length equals 18 residues. V trimming: 4 bases; J trimming: 2 bases; junction bases outside the gene matches: 13. Germline V gene lookup returns CDR1 MNHNS and CDR2 SASEGT. CDR3 nucleotide sequence: TGTGCCAGCAGTGGCTGGACAGGGGGAACCGGGAAACAAGAGACCCAGTACTTC. Translating it yields CASSGWTGGTGKQETQYF.

CDR3 region: CASSNFRDLTDGYTF. CDR3 sequence (DNA): TGTGCCAGCAGCAATTTTCGGGATCTCACTGATGGCTACACCTTC. The chain combines TRBV7-6 with TRBJ1-2; no clear D gene. The CDR3 has 15 amino acids. Germline V gives CDR1 SGHVS, CDR2 FNYEAQ. The ends were cut back, 5 bases at V and 6 bases at J, with 19 bases in the middle.

The CDR3 is CSVDGWPNTEAFF. The CDR3 DNA is TGCAGCGTTGACGGGTGGCCGAACACTGAAGCTTTCTTT. This rearrangement joins TRBV29-1 to TRBJ1-1; D is uncertain. CDR1 and CDR2 (germline): SQVTM, ANQGSEA. Trimming removed 3 bases from V and 1 base from J, with 9 bases in between. The CDR3 extends over 13 amino acids.

The rearrangement joins TRBV7-3 to TRBJ2-5, with D possibly matching TRBD1 (5 bases). This CDR3 comprises 13 residues. The germline V gene encodes CDR1 SGHTA and CDR2 FQGTGA. V shed 4 bases and J shed 1 base, with 7 bases lying between them. CDR3 DNA sequence: TGTGCCAGCAGCTCAGGGCCCCAAGAGACCCAGTACTTC. Translation: CASSSGPQETQYF.

J is TRBJ1-5 and V is TRBV19; 9 nucleotides align to TRBD1. This CDR3 region has 16 residues. Germline values: CDR1 LNHDA, CDR2 SQIVND (reference sequence). V shed 0 bases and J 6 bases; nucleotides not matched to a gene: 6. Written as DNA, the CDR3 is TGTGCCAGTAGTATAGATTCCGGGACAGGGACTCAGCCCCAGCATTTT. Translation gives CASSIDSGTGTQPQHF. The full variable domain, with the rest looked up from reference TRBV19 and TRBJ1-5, is DGGITQSPKYLFRKEGQNVTLSCEQNLNHDAMYWYRQDPGQGLRLIYYSQIVNDFQKGDIAEGYSVSREKKESFPLTVTSAQKNPTAFYLCASSIDSGTGTQPQHFGDGTRLSIL.

The rearrangement uses TRBV29-1 and TRBJ1-2, with 8 bases lining up with TRBD1. Germline CDR1 and CDR2: SQVTM and ANQGSEA. The V and J ends lost 4 bases and 4 bases, in that order; junction bases with no gene match: 23. The CDR3 contains 19 residues. The CDR3 DNA follows: TGCAGCGTTGGGATTGGGGCCGGGACAGGACTCGCCGGGCGCTATGGCTACACCTTC. It encodes CSVGIGAGTGLAGRYGYTF.

V is TRBV5-1 and J is TRBJ2-7; D is ambiguous. This CDR3 has 14 amino acids. V lost 1 base to trimming and J lost 3 bases, with 11 bases between them. Germline loops: CDR1 SGHRS, CDR2 YFSETQ. CDR3 residues: CASSLNPRDYEQYF. The CDR3 nucleotides read TGCGCCAGCAGCTTGAACCCCCGAGACTACGAGCAGTACTTC.

The J gene is TRBJ2-7, the V gene TRBV6-5; 8 bases match TRBD2. Losses at the gene ends were 5 bases for V and 1 base for J; bases not matched to a gene: 7. This CDR3 is built from 15 residues. Germline assignment: CDR1 MNHEY and CDR2 SVGAGI. DNA for the CDR3: TGTGCCAGCAGTCCCGTGGTAGCGGGATCCTACGAGCAGTACTTC. It is translated as CASSPVVAGSYEQYF.

The chain couples TRBV19 to TRBJ2-1; the match to TRBD1 covers 7 bases. This CDR3 has 16 amino acids. Germline lookup yields CDR1 LNHDA and CDR2 SQIVND (reference sequence). With 3 bases clipped from V and 2 bases from J, the junction kept 7 bases outside the gene matches. The DNA for the CDR3 is TGTGCCAGTAGTATCGACAGGGTCGGGACCTACAATGAGCAGTTCTTC. This gives the protein CASSIDRVGTYNEQFF.

The chain is built from TRBV7-8 and TRBJ1-3; D unclear. In germline, CDR1 is SGHVS, CDR2 FQNEAQ. The germline V and J ends were trimmed by 1 base and 0 bases, with 7 bases remaining between them. The CDR3 runs 15 residues. The CDR3 region is CASSLDGVSGNTIYF. CDR3 sequence (DNA): TGTGCCAGCAGCTTAGACGGAGTCTCTGGAAACACCATATATTTT.

V is TRBV7-8 and J is TRBJ1-2; D gene uncertain. Trimming removed 5 bases at V and 2 bases at J, with 21 bases between. This CDR3 spans 17 amino acids. Germline V gene data show CDR1 as SGHVS and CDR2 as FQNEAQ. Here the CDR3 DNA reads TGTGCCAGCAGCCCAGATCTCTTTGGTGCCACCAACTATGGCTACACCTTC. It codes for CASSPDLFGATNYGYTF. The entire variable domain, with the rest obtained from reference TRBV7-8 and TRBJ1-2, is as follows: GAGVSQSPRYKVAKRGQDVALRCDPISGHVSLFWYQQALGQGPEFLTYFQNEAQLDKSGLPSDRFFAERPEGSVSTLKIQRTQQEDSAVYLCASSPDLFGATNYGYTFGSGTRLTVV.

This chain connects TRBV4-1 to TRBJ2-3; TRBD2 matches 13 bases. In germline, CDR1 is MGHRA, CDR2 YSYEKL. The CDR3 covers 19 residues. The V and J ends lost 0 bases and 2 bases, in that order; junction bases with no gene match: 8. CDR3: CASSQEIGTSGRDTDTQYF. CDR3 in DNA: TGCGCCAGCAGCCAAGAAATAGGAACTAGCGGGAGGGACACAGATACGCAGTATTTT.

This sequence joins TRBV5-1 and TRBJ2-3; D perhaps matches TRBD1 (6 bases). The CDR3 sequence is 15 residues long. Looked up from germline, CDR1 is SGHRS and CDR2 is YFSETQ. V was shortened by 4 bases and J by 14 bases, with 26 bases between the two germline ends. CDR3 coding DNA: TGCGCCAGCAGCGCGGACAGAGCACAGATACGCATGCCGTATTTT. Residues: CASSADRAQIRMPYF. The full variable domain, with the rest looked up from reference TRBV5-1 and TRBJ2-3, is KAGVTQTPRYLIKTRGQQVTLSCSPISGHRSVSWYQQTPGQGLQFLFEYFSETQRNKGNFPGRFSGRQFSNSRSEMNVSTLELGDSALYLCASSADRAQIRMPYFGPGTRLTVL.

The genes are TRBV5-4 and TRBJ1-2, with 8 bases identical to TRBD1. Germline V gives CDR1 SGHNT, CDR2 YYREEE (reference sequence). The CDR3 covers 17 residues. Trimming at V came to 4 bases and at J to 6 bases, leaving 17 bases not matched to a gene. The CDR3 sequence: CASSPRTGIFEKDGYTF. CDR3 nucleotide sequence: TGTGCCAGCAGCCCAAGGACAGGGATATTTGAAAAGGATGGCTACACCTTC.

V is TRBV7-2 and J is TRBJ2-7, with 7 nucleotides matching TRBD2. CDR1 and CDR2 from the germline V gene are SGHTA and FQGNSA. V lost 5 bases and J lost 7; bases outside the gene matches: 8. The CDR3 runs to 13 residues. The CDR3 region is CASSDFFGREQYF. The CDR3, as DNA: TGTGCCAGCAGCGACTTTTTCGGGAGGGAGCAGTACTTC.